Each of the 23 T cell receptor beta chains below was sequenced from the same sample in a study of T cell changes during pregnancy in multiple sclerosis. Only in-frame clones appear in the TCRdb table, and some are missing; sequencing was by immunoSEQ multiplex PCR. Among about 87,000 clones listed, 85% to 95% were seen once. The source was peripheral blood, collected in the third trimester of pregnancy. These receptors were collected from a female donor in good health, enrolled as a control in a pregnancy study.

The rearrangement joins TRBV27 to TRBJ2-1; 9 bases are a match to TRBD2. Germline V gene lookup returns CDR1 MNHEY and CDR2 SMNVEV (reference sequence). The CDR3 has 20 amino acids. The ends lost 2 bases at V and 0 bases at J; junction bases unmatched: 14. CDR3 in DNA: TGTGCCAGCAGTTTACGAGCCCCATGGCGGGGGGGTGTCTCCTACAATGAGCAGTTCTTC. Translated: CASSLRAPWRGGVSYNEQFF.

V gene TRBV20-1 combines with J gene TRBJ2-3, with D unclear. This CDR3 is built from 11 residues. Trimming removed 3 bases at V and 4 bases at J, with 5 bases between. In germline, CDR1 is DFQATT, CDR2 SNEGSKA (reference sequence). CDR3 in amino acids: CSASTADTQYF. The CDR3 DNA reads TGCAGTGCTAGCACGGCAGATACGCAGTATTTT.

The chain couples TRBV5-5 to TRBJ2-7; D gene ambiguous. The CDR3 consists of 14 residues. Germline-derived CDR1 and CDR2 are SGHKS and YYEKEE (reference sequence). V lost 2 bases and J lost 3, with 12 bases in between. The chain's CDR3 is CASSFPSASYEQYF. The CDR3 DNA reads TGTGCCAGCAGCTTTCCGTCCGCTAGCTACGAGCAGTACTTC.

The CDR3 nucleotides read TGTGCCAGCAGTTTCGGCGGCGGGGAGCTGTTTTTT. It yields the protein CASSFGGGELFF. This chain connects TRBV6-6 to TRBJ2-2; D ambiguous. CDR1 and CDR2 (germline): MNHNY, SVGAGI (reference sequence). V was shortened by 4 bases and J by 7 bases, with 7 bases between the two germline ends. This CDR3 comprises 12 residues.

The chain is built from TRBV7-2 and TRBJ1-5; D unresolved. Between the trimmed V and J ends, which lost 5 bases and 5 bases, there was a span of 10 bases. Germline assignment: CDR1 SGHTA and CDR2 FQGNSA. The CDR3 is 13 residues long. CDR3 sequence reads: CASSQSVDQPQHF. CDR3 coding DNA: TGTGCCAGCAGCCAGAGCGTTGATCAGCCCCAGCATTTT.

The V call is TRBV4-1, the J call TRBJ2-2, with TRBD2 identical over 9 bases. Unmatched junction bases numbered 7, after V lost 5 bases and J lost 6 bases. CDR1 and CDR2 (germline): MGHRA, YSYEKL. The CDR3 totals 15 residues. The CDR3 protein is CASSGAGGPPGELFF. The CDR3 DNA reads TGCGCCAGCAGCGGAGCGGGAGGCCCCCCCGGGGAGCTGTTTTTT.

The J gene is TRBJ2-5, the V gene TRBV6-5, with 7 bases fitting TRBD2. CDR3 size: 14 residues. V dropped 2 bases and J dropped 5; count of bases not matched to a gene: 5. Germline CDR1 and CDR2: MNHEY and SVGAGI. The CDR3 reads CASSYAGALETQYF. In nucleotides, the CDR3 is TGTGCCAGCAGTTACGCGGGAGCTCTGGAGACCCAGTACTTC.

The V and J genes are TRBV29-1 and TRBJ2-4; 8 bases fit TRBD1. Per the germline V gene, CDR1 is SQVTM and CDR2 is ANQGSEA. V lost 7 bases, J lost 7 bases, and 12 bases stayed unmatched. This CDR3 spans 14 amino acids. DNA for the CDR3: TGCAGCGGAGGGACAGGAATGTCGGGGAACATTCAGTACTTC. Protein product: CSGGTGMSGNIQYF.

This clone appeared once. J is TRBJ2-2 and V is TRBV5-6; 8 bases fit TRBD1. The CDR3 loop spans 15 amino acids. The germline V gene has CDR1 SGHDT and CDR2 YYEEEE. J lost 3 bases, V lost 6 bases, and 7 bases had no gene match. CDR3 sequence: CASIQGAQDTGELFF. CDR3 in DNA: TGTGCCAGCATCCAGGGGGCGCAGGACACCGGGGAGCTGTTTTTT.

The chain combines TRBV7-9 with TRBJ1-2, with TRBD1 matching 8 bases. V gave up 2 bases and J gave up 5 bases; unmatched junction bases: 4. The V gene's germline CDR1 is SEHNR and CDR2 FQNEAQ (reference sequence). The CDR3 runs to 14 residues. CDR3: CASSLPGGWYGYTF. CDR3 in DNA: TGTGCCAGCAGCTTACCAGGGGGCTGGTATGGCTACACCTTC.

This chain uses TRBV5-4 with TRBJ2-5; 9 bases are shared with TRBD1. In germline, CDR1 is SGHNT, CDR2 YYREEE (reference sequence). With 4 bases clipped from V and 5 bases from J, the junction kept 9 bases outside the gene matches. The CDR3 runs to 15 residues. DNA for the CDR3: TGTGCCAGCAGCCGTGGGACAGGGATATGGGAGACCCAGTACTTC. This gives the protein CASSRGTGIWETQYF.

This clone was counted only a few times. The chain couples TRBV2 to TRBJ2-7, with 7 bases that match TRBD1. The CDR3 is 13 residues long. After removal of 10 bases from V and 0 bases from J, the junction contained 6 bases not matched to a gene. Germline V gene sequence: CDR1 SNHLY, CDR2 FYNNEI. The CDR3 is CAKRDSLSYEQYF. The DNA for the CDR3 is TGTGCCAAACGGGACAGCCTCTCCTACGAGCAGTACTTC.

The chain recombines TRBV27 with TRBJ2-7, with 9 bases aligning to TRBD2. After removal of 6 bases from V and 2 bases from J, the junction contained 5 bases not matched to a gene. CDR3 length equals 14 residues. In germline, CDR1 is MNHEY, CDR2 SMNVEV (reference sequence). The CDR3 sequence: CASRLSGSAYEQYF. The DNA of the CDR3 is TGTGCCAGCAGACTTAGCGGGAGTGCCTACGAGCAGTACTTC.

CDR3 residues: CASSEGQRNTEAFF. CDR3 DNA sequence: TGTGCCAGCAGTGAAGGACAAAGGAACACTGAAGCTTTCTTT. V usage is TRBV2 and J usage is TRBJ1-1, with D hard to call. Trimming removed 1 base at V and 1 base at J, with 7 bases between. The CDR3 is 14 amino acids. Germline CDR1 reads SNHLY; CDR2 reads FYNNEI.

The gene calls are TRBV7-8 and TRBJ1-5; D uncertain. The CDR3 is 14 residues long. Trimming removed 0 bases at V and 3 bases at J, with 6 bases between. Germline CDR1 is SGHVS and CDR2 is FQNEAQ. CDR3 sequence (DNA): TGTGCCAGCAGCTTAGCTGACAACAATCAGCCCCAGCATTTT. Translation gives CASSLADNNQPQHF.

The rearrangement joins TRBV2 to TRBJ2-7, with 12 positions matching TRBD2. The CDR3 sequence is 14 residues long. The germline V gene encodes CDR1 SNHLY and CDR2 FYNNEI. Trimming at V came to 5 bases and at J to 2 bases, leaving 1 base not matched to a gene. The CDR3 nucleotides read TGTGCCAGCAGTCTAGCGGGAGGGCCCTACGAGCAGTACTTC. Translation: CASSLAGGPYEQYF.

The chain is built from TRBV19 and TRBJ2-1; D is possibly TRBD1 (6 bases). Germline CDR1 and CDR2: LNHDA and SQIVND (reference sequence). Trimming left V 6 bases short and J 3 bases short, with 18 bases between. This CDR3 spans 16 amino acids. The CDR3 DNA reads TGTGCCAGTAGCCTCCCCGACAGGACCTACTACAATGAGCAGTTCTTC. It yields the protein CASSLPDRTYYNEQFF.

This sequence joins TRBV9 and TRBJ2-7, with D tentatively TRBD1 (5 bases). CDR3 length: 14 amino acids. Germline CDR1 is SGDLS and CDR2 is YYNGEE. Trimming stripped 1 base from V and 1 base from J, with 9 bases between. The CDR3, as DNA: TGTGCCAGCAGCGTAAAGGCAGGGTCCTACGAGCAGTACTTC. As protein: CASSVKAGSYEQYF.

The rearrangement uses TRBV7-2 and TRBJ1-1; TRBD1 matches at 7 bases. This CDR3 spans 13 amino acids. CDR1 is SGHTA and CDR2 is FQGNSA in the germline V gene. V dropped 3 bases and J dropped 5; count of bases not matched to a gene: 3. The chain's CDR3 is CASSLTGRTEAFF. CDR3 coding DNA: TGTGCCAGCAGCTTGACAGGGCGAACTGAAGCTTTCTTT.

This chain links TRBV5-1 with TRBJ1-2; D is uncertain. This CDR3 has 15 amino acids. The V end was cut by 0 bases, the J end by 0 bases, with 9 bases between. The germline gives CDR1 SGHRS, CDR2 YFSETQ. The CDR3 region has the DNA TGCGCCAGCAGCTTGGGGCTGGAGCCTAACTATGGCTACACCTTC. Protein product: CASSLGLEPNYGYTF.

The rearrangement links TRBV15 to TRBJ2-1, with 11 bases fitting TRBD2. The germline V gene encodes CDR1 LNHNV and CDR2 YYDKDF (reference sequence). The V and J ends lost 6 bases and 4 bases, in that order; junction bases with no gene match: 5. The CDR3 covers 15 residues. CDR3 in amino acids: CATRTGLAVYNEQFF. The CDR3 DNA reads as TGTGCCACCAGAACGGGACTAGCGGTTTACAATGAGCAGTTCTTC.

This chain connects TRBV7-7 to TRBJ2-7, with 9 bases that match TRBD1. Germline lookup yields CDR1 SSHAT and CDR2 FNYEAQ (reference sequence). The length of the CDR3 is 14 residues. Germline trimming cut 5 bases from V and 1 base from J; bases unmatched to any gene: 3. DNA for the CDR3: TGTGCCAGCAGCCCCGGGACAGGGTCCTACGAGCAGTACTTC. It translates to CASSPGTGSYEQYF.

DNA of the CDR3: TGTGCCAGCAGTGAAACGGGCATTGCGGTCTTCGGGGAAAAGGGCTACGAGCAGTACTTC. Translated, it gives CASSETGIAVFGEKGYEQYF. This chain uses TRBV6-1 with TRBJ2-7; tentatively, D is TRBD2 (5 bases). This CDR3 region has 20 residues. The V end was cut by 2 bases, the J end by 3 bases, with 29 bases between. Germline assignment: CDR1 MNHNS and CDR2 SASEGT.